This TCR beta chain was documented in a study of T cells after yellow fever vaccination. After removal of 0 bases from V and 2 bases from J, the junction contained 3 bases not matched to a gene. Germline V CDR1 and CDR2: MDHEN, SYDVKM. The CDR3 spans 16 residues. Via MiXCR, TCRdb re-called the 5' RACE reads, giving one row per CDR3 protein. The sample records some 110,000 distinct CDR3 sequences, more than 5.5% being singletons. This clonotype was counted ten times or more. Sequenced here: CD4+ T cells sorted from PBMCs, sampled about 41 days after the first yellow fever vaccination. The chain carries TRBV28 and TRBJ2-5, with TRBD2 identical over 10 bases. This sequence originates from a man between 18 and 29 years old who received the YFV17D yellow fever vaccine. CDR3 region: CASSLWASGGQETQYF. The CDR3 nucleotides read TGTGCCAGCAGTTTATGGGCTAGCGGGGGACAAGAGACCCAGTACTTC.